A selection of T cell receptor beta chains follows, all from one sample in a study of shared clonotypes between healthy human individuals. Assay: immunoSEQ multiplex PCR; the TCRdb copy retains only in-frame clones and omits some. The profile covers 2 million to 2.5 million clones, with about 92% appearing a single time and under 0.45% taken by the ten largest. Sequenced: naive CD4+ T cells from PBMCs. These receptors originate from a man aged 18 to 29 in good health. Some clones in this sample may be carry-over from other donors' samples. The CDR3 runs from the conserved cysteine through the conserved F or W. Fields, in order: D gene, J gene, V gene, CDR3 length, clone size, CDR3 protein, CDR3 DNA. A D gene is named only where the DNA matches it firmly. Where a row states a size, it is once, few, many or the class of an expanded clone; other rows omit it.

D: TRBD1; J: TRBJ1-2; V: TRBV11-2; length: 16; size: NA; CDR3: CASSLVQGAVISGYTF; DNA: TGTGCCAGCAGCTTAGTCCAGGGGGCCGTGATAAGTGGCTACACCTTC
D: TRBD1; J: TRBJ1-4; V: TRBV28; length: 12; size: NA; CDR3: CASRGTGVKLFF; DNA: TGTGCCAGCAGGGGGACAGGGGTAAAACTGTTTTTT
D: NA; J: TRBJ2-7; V: TRBV28; length: 17; size: NA; CDR3: CASSPVRPGLRTYEQYF; DNA: TGTGCCAGCAGCCCGGTTAGGCCCGGACTAAGAACCTACGAGCAGTACTTC
D: NA; J: TRBJ2-7; V: TRBV19; length: 13; size: NA; CDR3: CASSIVAGYEQYF; DNA: TGTGCCAGTAGTATAGTTGCGGGCTACGAGCAGTACTTC
D: NA; J: TRBJ2-7; V: TRBV28; length: 13; size: NA; CDR3: CASSLQILGEQYF; DNA: TGTGCCAGCAGTCTACAGATCTTGGGGGAGCAGTACTTC
D: NA; J: TRBJ2-3; V: TRBV7-3; length: 13; size: NA; CDR3: CASSLTFRDTQYF; DNA: TGTGCCAGCAGCTTAACATTTCGAGATACGCAGTATTTT
D: NA; J: TRBJ2-2; V: TRBV2; length: 16; size: NA; CDR3: CASSDLRNANTGELFF; DNA: TGTGCCAGCAGTGATTTGCGGAACGCGAACACCGGGGAGCTGTTTTTT
D: NA; J: TRBJ1-1; V: TRBV6-6; length: 14; size: NA; CDR3: CASSSPGKRSEAFF; DNA: TGTGCCAGCAGTTCCCCAGGGAAACGGAGTGAAGCTTTCTTT
D: NA; J: TRBJ2-2; V: TRBV7-6; length: 12; size: NA; CDR3: CASSLNTGELFF; DNA: TGTGCCAGCAGCCTGAACACCGGGGAGCTGTTTTTT
D: TRBD1; J: TRBJ2-7; V: TRBV14; length: 16; size: NA; CDR3: CASSQQGQSTSYEQYF; DNA: TGTGCCAGCAGCCAGCAGGGACAGTCCACCTCCTACGAGCAGTACTTC
D: TRBD2; J: TRBJ2-1; V: TRBV15; length: 18; size: NA; CDR3: CATSRAGGPNVRINEQFF; DNA: TGTGCCACCAGCAGAGCGGGAGGGCCTAATGTTCGGATAAATGAGCAGTTCTTC
D: NA; J: TRBJ1-3; V: TRBV9; length: 15; size: once; CDR3: CASSVQANSGNTIYF; DNA: TGTGCCAGCAGCGTACAGGCAAACTCTGGAAACACCATATATTTT
D: NA; J: TRBJ2-5; V: TRBV5-1; length: 15; size: NA; CDR3: CASRLARNRGETQYF; DNA: TGCGCCAGCAGGCTAGCGCGAAACCGAGGGGAGACCCAGTACTTC
D: TRBD1; J: TRBJ1-2; V: TRBV5-8; length: 15; size: NA; CDR3: CASSLTQDRVNGYTF; DNA: TGTGCCAGCAGCTTAACACAGGACAGGGTGAATGGCTACACCTTC
D: TRBD2; J: TRBJ2-1; V: TRBV5-1; length: 18; size: NA; CDR3: CASSLVGLAGGTYNEQFF; DNA: TGCGCCAGCAGCTTGGTTGGACTAGCGGGAGGCACCTACAATGAGCAGTTCTTC
D: TRBD1; J: TRBJ1-2; V: TRBV28; length: 15; size: NA; CDR3: CASSLTGTGAYGYTF; DNA: TGTGCCAGCAGTCTAACCGGGACAGGGGCCTATGGCTACACCTTC
D: NA; J: TRBJ2-1; V: TRBV7-6; length: 13; size: NA; CDR3: CASSLSREREQFF; DNA: TGTGCCAGCAGCTTATCCAGGGAACGGGAGCAGTTCTTC
D: NA; J: TRBJ1-5; V: TRBV6-1; length: 15; size: NA; CDR3: CASLKDSPQWQPQHF; DNA: TGTGCCAGCTTAAAAGACAGTCCCCAGTGGCAGCCCCAGCATTTT
D: TRBD1; J: TRBJ2-7; V: TRBV19; length: 13; size: NA; CDR3: CASRDRGLSEQYF; DNA: TGTGCCAGTCGGGACAGGGGGCTCTCTGAGCAGTACTTC
D: NA; J: TRBJ1-6; V: TRBV11-2; length: 12; size: NA; CDR3: CASSASGTPLHF; DNA: TGTGCCAGCAGCGCGTCGGGGACACCCCTCCACTTT
D: NA; J: TRBJ1-2; V: TRBV6-1; length: 10; size: NA; CDR3: CASTEYGYTF; DNA: TGTGCCAGCACGGAGTATGGCTACACCTTC
D: NA; J: TRBJ1-1; V: TRBV7-6; length: 13; size: few; CDR3: CASSSELYTEAFF; DNA: TGTGCCAGCAGCTCAGAACTCTACACTGAAGCTTTCTTT
D: TRBD1; J: TRBJ1-2; V: TRBV6-5; length: 14; size: NA; CDR3: CASRRTGGAGGYTF; DNA: TGTGCCAGCAGAAGGACAGGGGGCGCCGGTGGCTACACCTTC
D: TRBD2; J: TRBJ2-1; V: TRBV5-4; length: 15; size: NA; CDR3: CASSRSGSPLNEQFF; DNA: TGTGCCAGCAGCCGAAGCGGGAGTCCGCTGAATGAGCAGTTCTTC
D: NA; J: TRBJ1-5; V: TRBV18; length: 15; size: NA; CDR3: CASSAIQGRDQPQHF; DNA: TGTGCCAGCTCGGCGATACAGGGACGCGATCAGCCCCAGCATTTT
D: TRBD1; J: TRBJ2-1; V: TRBV5-1; length: 18; size: NA; CDR3: CASSGRDRAHPGNNEQFF; DNA: TGCGCCAGCAGCGGACGGGACAGGGCCCATCCGGGGAACAATGAGCAGTTCTTC
D: NA; J: TRBJ1-2; V: TRBV1; length: 14; size: NA; CDR3: CTSTVPTFNYGYTF; DNA: TGCACCAGCACGGTACCGACCTTTAACTATGGCTACACCTTC
D: NA; J: TRBJ2-7; V: TRBV28; length: 12; size: once; CDR3: CASSGPGGEQYF; DNA: TGTGCCAGCAGCGGGCCGGGTGGGGAGCAGTACTTC
D: NA; J: TRBJ1-3; V: TRBV2; length: 15; size: NA; CDR3: CASSGVAGPGNTIYF; DNA: TGTGCCAGCAGTGGGGTGGCGGGGCCTGGAAACACCATATATTTT
D: NA; J: TRBJ1-1; V: TRBV2; length: 13; size: NA; CDR3: CATWMAVNTEAFF; DNA: TGTGCCACCTGGATGGCCGTGAACACTGAAGCTTTCTTT
D: NA; J: TRBJ2-2; V: TRBV28; length: 12; size: NA; CDR3: CATAGFTGELFF; DNA: TGTGCCACGGCGGGATTTACCGGGGAGCTGTTTTTT
D: TRBD1; J: TRBJ2-7; V: TRBV6-5; length: 15; size: NA; CDR3: CASSYSVQGVTEQYF; DNA: TGTGCCAGCAGTTACTCGGTGCAGGGGGTGACCGAGCAGTACTTC
D: NA; J: TRBJ2-1; V: TRBV15; length: 13; size: NA; CDR3: CATSRELGNEQFF; DNA: TGTGCCACCAGCAGAGAGTTGGGGAATGAGCAGTTCTTC
D: NA; J: TRBJ2-7; V: TRBV25-1; length: 15; size: NA; CDR3: CASSAYSGTAYEQYF; DNA: TGTGCCAGCAGTGCCTATTCCGGGACTGCCTACGAGCAGTACTTC
D: TRBD1; J: TRBJ1-4; V: TRBV6-5; length: 13; size: once; CDR3: CASSIGQEGKLFF; DNA: TGTGCCAGCTCCATCGGACAGGAAGGAAAACTGTTTTTT
D: NA; J: TRBJ2-1; V: TRBV5-6; length: 15; size: NA; CDR3: CASTSTGTFYNEQFF; DNA: TGTGCCAGCACCTCCACCGGGACTTTTTACAATGAGCAGTTCTTC
D: TRBD1; J: TRBJ2-1; V: TRBV7-2; length: 17; size: NA; CDR3: CASSLVGTGLTYNEQFF; DNA: TGTGCCAGCAGCTTAGTCGGGACAGGTTTGACCTACAATGAGCAGTTCTTC
D: TRBD1; J: TRBJ1-1; V: TRBV5-5; length: 19; size: NA; CDR3: CASSLRPGGLPFVNTEAFF; DNA: TGTGCCAGCAGCTTGCGTCCAGGGGGATTACCCTTTGTGAACACTGAAGCTTTCTTT
D: TRBD1; J: TRBJ2-7; V: TRBV28; length: 15; size: NA; CDR3: CASGTLYRGSYEQYF; DNA: TGTGCCAGCGGGACCCTGTACAGGGGATCCTACGAGCAGTACTTC
D: TRBD2; J: TRBJ2-1; V: TRBV27; length: 16; size: NA; CDR3: CASSLVRLAGDYEQFF; DNA: TGTGCCAGCAGTTTGGTGAGACTAGCGGGAGACTATGAGCAGTTCTTC
D: NA; J: TRBJ1-2; V: TRBV7-2; length: 15; size: NA; CDR3: CASSLGSPPDYGYTF; DNA: TGTGCCAGCAGCTTAGGGAGCCCGCCCGACTATGGCTACACCTTC